These T cell receptor beta chains were read from a single sample in a study of T cells in Graves' hyperthyroidism and ophthalmopathy. MiXCR was run by TCRdb on the multiplex PCR reads, yielding one entry per CDR3 protein. Here the sample spans some 270,000 distinct CDR3 sequences, almost 25% being singletons. The source material was blood. The receptors derive from a woman aged 40-49 years with Graves' ophthalmopathy. CDR3s include the opening cysteine and the closing phenylalanine or tryptophan. Fields, in order: D gene, J gene, V gene, clone size, CDR3 DNA, CDR3 protein. A D gene is named only where the DNA matches it firmly. Rows give clone size only sometimes, using once, few, many, or a class for an expanded clone.

d_call: TRBD1; j_call: TRBJ1-2; v_call: TRBV4-1; clone_size: many; cdr3_nt: TGCGCCAGCAGCCAAGACCCCGGACAGGGGGCTTCTGGCTACACCTTC; cdr3_aa: CASSQDPGQGASGYTF
d_call: NA; j_call: TRBJ2-4; v_call: TRBV11-2; clone_size: many; cdr3_nt: TGTGCCAGCAGACGAAACGGGGGAGGCAAAAACATTCAGTACTTC; cdr3_aa: CASRRNGGGKNIQYF
d_call: NA; j_call: TRBJ1-2; v_call: TRBV5-1; clone_size: many; cdr3_nt: TGCGCCAGCAGCCCCGGGACCTCGGGCTATGGCTACACCTTC; cdr3_aa: CASSPGTSGYGYTF
d_call: TRBD2; j_call: TRBJ2-7; v_call: TRBV5-8; clone_size: many; cdr3_nt: TGTGCCAGCAGCTTCCGGACTAGCGGGAGCGGGGAGCAGTACTTC; cdr3_aa: CASSFRTSGSGEQYF
d_call: NA; j_call: TRBJ1-1; v_call: TRBV24-1; clone_size: NA; cdr3_nt: TGTGCCACCAGCAGAGGTGCGAGGACTGAAGCTTTCTTT; cdr3_aa: CATSRGARTEAFF
d_call: NA; j_call: TRBJ1-2; v_call: TRBV5-1; clone_size: many; cdr3_nt: TGCGCCAGCAGCTTAACAACAGGAACAACTCGAGGCTACACCTTC; cdr3_aa: CASSLTTGTTRGYTF
d_call: NA; j_call: TRBJ1-3; v_call: TRBV6-2/TRBV6-3; clone_size: NA; cdr3_nt: TGTGCCAGCAGTTACTCATCGCCAGCAGGGACTCCAGAAATCACCATATATTTT; cdr3_aa: CASSYSSPAGTPEITIYF
d_call: NA; j_call: TRBJ1-3; v_call: TRBV4-2; clone_size: many; cdr3_nt: TGTGCCAGCAGCCAAGATAGACAAGGAAACACCATATATTTT; cdr3_aa: CASSQDRQGNTIYF
d_call: TRBD2; j_call: TRBJ2-7; v_call: TRBV28; clone_size: NA; cdr3_nt: TGTGCCAGCAGTTCACTAGCGGGAGGCCCCTACGAGCAGTACTTC; cdr3_aa: CASSSLAGGPYEQYF
d_call: NA; j_call: TRBJ2-7; v_call: TRBV19; clone_size: many; cdr3_nt: TGTGCCAGTAGTAGCGGGACGGCCAACTCCTACGAGCAGTACTTC; cdr3_aa: CASSSGTANSYEQYF
d_call: NA; j_call: TRBJ2-2; v_call: TRBV6-2/TRBV6-3; clone_size: many; cdr3_nt: TGTGCCAGCAGTTACTCTACCGGGACGAACACCGGGGAGCTGTTTTTT; cdr3_aa: CASSYSTGTNTGELFF
d_call: TRBD2; j_call: TRBJ2-4; v_call: TRBV20-1; clone_size: many; cdr3_nt: TGCAGTGCCCCGGGACTAGCATTTGTAGACATTCAGTACTTC; cdr3_aa: CSAPGLAFVDIQYF
d_call: TRBD2; j_call: TRBJ2-7; v_call: TRBV20-1; clone_size: many; cdr3_nt: TGCAGTGCTAATTCACTAGCGGGCCCTACCTACGAGCAGTACTTC; cdr3_aa: CSANSLAGPTYEQYF
d_call: NA; j_call: TRBJ2-4; v_call: TRBV11-2; clone_size: many; cdr3_nt: TGTGCCAGCAACTCAATCAAAGGTGGTGGGGACATTCAGTACTTC; cdr3_aa: CASNSIKGGGDIQYF
d_call: NA; j_call: TRBJ2-6; v_call: TRBV18; clone_size: few; cdr3_nt: TGTGCCAGCTCACAGGGTTTTCACTCTGGGGCCAACGTCCTGACTTTC; cdr3_aa: CASSQGFHSGANVLTF
d_call: NA; j_call: TRBJ2-7; v_call: TRBV14; clone_size: many; cdr3_nt: TGTGCCAGCAGCCAAGATCGTCCAGCGGTCTCCTACGAGCAGTACTTC; cdr3_aa: CASSQDRPAVSYEQYF
d_call: NA; j_call: TRBJ2-7; v_call: TRBV4-2; clone_size: few; cdr3_nt: TGTGCCAGCAGCTACCGGGACCGAACCTACGAGCAGTACTTC; cdr3_aa: CASSYRDRTYEQYF
d_call: TRBD1; j_call: TRBJ1-5; v_call: TRBV2; clone_size: many; cdr3_nt: TGTGCCAGCAGACAGGGGACAGGATATAGCAATCAGCCCCAGCATTTT; cdr3_aa: CASRQGTGYSNQPQHF
d_call: TRBD1; j_call: TRBJ2-5; v_call: TRBV6-5; clone_size: many; cdr3_nt: TGTGCCAGCAGTTCCGAGACAGGGGGCCAAGAGACCCAGTACTTC; cdr3_aa: CASSSETGGQETQYF
d_call: NA; j_call: TRBJ1-2; v_call: TRBV3-1; clone_size: few; cdr3_nt: TGTGCCAGCAGCCAAGTTCCAGGGGCGGGCGGCTACACCTTC; cdr3_aa: CASSQVPGAGGYTF
d_call: NA; j_call: TRBJ2-5; v_call: TRBV18; clone_size: many; cdr3_nt: TGTGCCAGCTCATTGGACCCCGGCGGGACCCAGTACTTC; cdr3_aa: CASSLDPGGTQYF
d_call: NA; j_call: TRBJ2-5; v_call: TRBV12-3/TRBV12-4; clone_size: many; cdr3_nt: TGTGCCAGCAGTTTAGGGCCCAACCAAGAGACCCAGTACTTC; cdr3_aa: CASSLGPNQETQYF
d_call: NA; j_call: TRBJ2-7; v_call: TRBV20-1; clone_size: NA; cdr3_nt: TGCAGTGCTAGAGTCCCTTACGGGAGTACCAACGAGCAGTACTTC; cdr3_aa: CSARVPYGSTNEQYF
d_call: NA; j_call: TRBJ2-2; v_call: TRBV30; clone_size: many; cdr3_nt: TGTGCCTGGAGTGCTGGGGTTGGGGACGGGGAGCTGTTTTTT; cdr3_aa: CAWSAGVGDGELFF
d_call: NA; j_call: TRBJ1-2; v_call: TRBV6-1; clone_size: many; cdr3_nt: TGTGCCAGCAGTGGATGGGTGGACAACTATGGCTACACCTTC; cdr3_aa: CASSGWVDNYGYTF
d_call: NA; j_call: TRBJ2-2; v_call: TRBV5-1; clone_size: many; cdr3_nt: TGCGCCAGCAGCTTGTGGCTGGCCGGGGAGCTGTTTTTT; cdr3_aa: CASSLWLAGELFF
d_call: TRBD2; j_call: TRBJ2-7; v_call: TRBV20-1; clone_size: few; cdr3_nt: TGCAGTGCTAGAAGACTAGCGGGAGGTCCCGATCTACTTGTGCAGTACTTC; cdr3_aa: CSARRLAGGPDLLVQYF
d_call: TRBD2; j_call: TRBJ2-4; v_call: TRBV28; clone_size: many; cdr3_nt: TGTGCCAGCAGTTTAGGGGCTAGCGGGTCCAAAAACATTCAGTACTTC; cdr3_aa: CASSLGASGSKNIQYF
d_call: NA; j_call: TRBJ1-2; v_call: TRBV28; clone_size: many; cdr3_nt: TGTGCCAGCAGTTCACAGGTCTATGGCTACACCTTC; cdr3_aa: CASSSQVYGYTF
d_call: NA; j_call: TRBJ2-7; v_call: TRBV6-1; clone_size: many; cdr3_nt: TGTGCCAGCAGTCCCGAACCTCGTTCCTACGAGCAGTACTTC; cdr3_aa: CASSPEPRSYEQYF
d_call: TRBD2; j_call: TRBJ2-5; v_call: TRBV27; clone_size: many; cdr3_nt: TGTGCCAGCAGTGGGCTAGCGGTCCGGGGGACCCAGTACTTC; cdr3_aa: CASSGLAVRGTQYF
d_call: NA; j_call: TRBJ1-2; v_call: TRBV6-2/TRBV6-3; clone_size: many; cdr3_nt: TGTGCCAGCAGCGACGGGTCGACGGGGAACTATGGCTACACCTTC; cdr3_aa: CASSDGSTGNYGYTF
d_call: NA; j_call: TRBJ2-7; v_call: TRBV7-2; clone_size: many; cdr3_nt: TGTGCCAGCAGCTTAGCCCCACTTGGCTCCTACGAGCAGTACTTC; cdr3_aa: CASSLAPLGSYEQYF
d_call: NA; j_call: TRBJ2-2; v_call: TRBV11-2; clone_size: many; cdr3_nt: TGTGCCAGCAGCCCCGCCCCGGGAAGGGGGAGGACCACCGGGGAGCTGTTTTTT; cdr3_aa: CASSPAPGRGRTTGELFF
d_call: NA; j_call: TRBJ2-6; v_call: TRBV7-3; clone_size: many; cdr3_nt: TGTGCCAGCAGTTCTGAAGGCTCTGGGGCCAACGTCCTGACTTTC; cdr3_aa: CASSSEGSGANVLTF
d_call: TRBD1; j_call: TRBJ2-5; v_call: TRBV27; clone_size: NA; cdr3_nt: TGTGCCAGCAGTCCCCCCCCGGGACAGGCAATAACCCAGTACTTC; cdr3_aa: CASSPPPGQAITQYF
d_call: NA; j_call: TRBJ1-1; v_call: TRBV15; clone_size: many; cdr3_nt: TGTGCCACCAGCACGGAGGGGACGAACACTGAAGCTTTCTTT; cdr3_aa: CATSTEGTNTEAFF
d_call: NA; j_call: TRBJ2-7; v_call: TRBV3-1; clone_size: few; cdr3_nt: TGTGCCAGCAGCCAAGAAACGCGATACGAGCAGTACTTC; cdr3_aa: CASSQETRYEQYF
d_call: TRBD1; j_call: TRBJ2-7; v_call: TRBV6-5; clone_size: many; cdr3_nt: TGTGCCAGCAGCAGTCGCGGACAGGGGGCCTACGAGCAGTACTTC; cdr3_aa: CASSSRGQGAYEQYF
d_call: NA; j_call: TRBJ2-7; v_call: TRBV12-3/TRBV12-4; clone_size: NA; cdr3_nt: TGTGCCAGCAGTTTTTGGGGCTACGAGCAGTACTTC; cdr3_aa: CASSFWGYEQYF
d_call: NA; j_call: TRBJ2-6; v_call: TRBV6-5; clone_size: many; cdr3_nt: TGTGCCAGCATTTGGACAGCTATAGTCTCTGGGGCCAACGTCCTGACTTTC; cdr3_aa: CASIWTAIVSGANVLTF
d_call: TRBD1; j_call: TRBJ2-5; v_call: TRBV10-3; clone_size: few; cdr3_nt: TGTGCCATCAGGGCCGACAGGGGGCAAGAGACCCAGTACTTC; cdr3_aa: CAIRADRGQETQYF
d_call: NA; j_call: TRBJ1-2; v_call: TRBV7-9; clone_size: NA; cdr3_nt: TGTGCCAGCAGCTCTCGGGACGGCCACTATGGCTACACCTTC; cdr3_aa: CASSSRDGHYGYTF
d_call: NA; j_call: TRBJ1-1; v_call: TRBV19; clone_size: many; cdr3_nt: TGTGCCAGTAGTAACCCCCGGGACGGATACACTGAAGCTTTCTTT; cdr3_aa: CASSNPRDGYTEAFF
d_call: TRBD1; j_call: TRBJ2-2; v_call: TRBV3-1; clone_size: few; cdr3_nt: TGTGCCAGCAGCCGAGGACAGGGAATCACCGGGGAGCTGTTTTTT; cdr3_aa: CASSRGQGITGELFF
d_call: TRBD2; j_call: TRBJ2-7; v_call: TRBV3-1; clone_size: many; cdr3_nt: TGTGCCAGCAGCCCCGGACTAGTAGATTCCTACGAGCAGTACTTC; cdr3_aa: CASSPGLVDSYEQYF
d_call: TRBD1; j_call: TRBJ2-5; v_call: TRBV7-2; clone_size: many; cdr3_nt: TGTGCCAGCAGGATGACAGGGGGGGGAGAGACCCAGTACTTC; cdr3_aa: CASRMTGGGETQYF
d_call: NA; j_call: TRBJ2-5; v_call: TRBV4-1; clone_size: many; cdr3_nt: TGCGCCAGCAGCCGGTGGAAGGACGAGACCCAGTACTTC; cdr3_aa: CASSRWKDETQYF
d_call: TRBD2; j_call: TRBJ2-3; v_call: TRBV11-2; clone_size: many; cdr3_nt: TGTGCCAGCAGCACCGGGGCGGCGGGAGCGGGAGATACGCAGTATTTT; cdr3_aa: CASSTGAAGAGDTQYF
d_call: NA; j_call: TRBJ2-7; v_call: TRBV20-1; clone_size: many; cdr3_nt: TGCAGTGCTAGCGCTCCTTCCCACTACGAGCAGTACTTC; cdr3_aa: CSASAPSHYEQYF
d_call: NA; j_call: TRBJ1-1; v_call: TRBV7-2; clone_size: many; cdr3_nt: TGTGCCAGCAGCTTAGCCCCCTCGCCAGCTTTCTTT; cdr3_aa: CASSLAPSPAFF
d_call: TRBD1; j_call: TRBJ2-7; v_call: TRBV14; clone_size: many; cdr3_nt: TGTGCCAGCAGCCGGACCGGGACAGGGAGGTACGAGCAGTACTTC; cdr3_aa: CASSRTGTGRYEQYF
d_call: NA; j_call: TRBJ2-7; v_call: TRBV6-1; clone_size: many; cdr3_nt: TGTGCCAGCAGTGCGGGAATTGGCTCCTACGAGCAGTACTTC; cdr3_aa: CASSAGIGSYEQYF